This T cell receptor beta chain was sequenced in a study of shared clonotypes between healthy human individuals (dated by TCRdb to the early 2020s). With regard to the full study: Two women and a few men aged 18 to 49 years were included in the cohort. Per donor, three plates each were used for CD4 naive and CD4 memory, two for CD8 naive, and one for CD8 memory. Leukapheresis yielded between about 0.85 and 9 billion PBMCs per donor. The study deeply sequenced blood TCR repertoires of five healthy adults to estimate repertoire size and the extent of clonotype sharing between individuals. To increase sequencing depth and limit assay-specific biases, different laboratories used diverse techniques to prepare libraries and sequence TCR repertoires.

The paper as a whole reports these results and caveats: Sharing across a few donors was observed for around 5% of naive CD4, under 4% of naive CD8, about 2.3% of memory CD4, and around 0.4% of memory CD8 clonotypes. Higher generation probabilities were observed for clonotypes shared by all four sorted-subset donors than for non-shared clonotypes. Rarefaction of sorted-subset datasets indicated incomplete sequencing despite the large sequencing depth. Pairwise subsampling indicated that sequencing depth was expected to affect the degree of clonotype sharing among donors. Naive subsets generally had larger estimated clonotype richness than memory subsets. Because the study included only a small number of donors, the genetic and exposure-history diversity represented was limited. Sampling was restricted to blood, and TCR repertoires in tissues likely differ from the TCR repertoires found in blood.

As for this clone: This receptor's antigen is unknown. There are no base qualities to consult, and no much larger clone falls within one base.

CD8 naive samples consisted of CD45RO-negative cells that were positively selected for CCR7, yielding a CD45RA+CCR7+ population without TemRA cells. Donors were healthy HIV-negative adults with no recently reported acute infections or vaccinations. Only Caucasian adults living in Nashville, Tennessee, USA were represented among the donors. Blood was obtained by leukapheresis, after which PBMCs were separated by Ficoll-Histopaque density gradient centrifugation and cryopreserved in liquid nitrogen vapor phase. Analytical flow cytometry was used to check the purity and quantity of every magnetically sorted T cell population. Genomic DNA was isolated from each sorted fraction and quantified by UV absorbance on a Nanodrop 2000c. TCR CDR3 regions were amplified from genomic DNA by multiplex PCR using the deep immunoSEQ assay. Extracted genomic DNA from each cell subset was distributed evenly across all wells of several immunoSEQ 96-well plates, and each plate was treated as a replicate. For sorted subsets, 200 to 250 ng of genomic DNA, equivalent to 25,000 to 35,000 T cell genomes, went into each replicate PCR. Purified libraries were measured with a Qubit 3.0 fluorometer, size-checked on a Bioanalyzer 2100, and measured again with the KAPA Library Quantification kit. Every immunoSEQ 96-well plate was sequenced on a separate single-read 150-cycle Illumina NextSeq 550 flow cell. Regarding the original processing steps: Because the immunoSEQ output included only junctional sequences and no quality scores, the filtering could not be the same as the filtering used for full-length reads. Sequences were annotated with PyIR, a Python wrapper for IgBLAST v1.9, and V/J genes and CDR3 were assigned using IMGT germline references. Reads were filtered out if the reads had weak V/J assignments (E-value above 1e-6), no CDR3, stop codons, out-of-frame junctions, or ambiguous translated residues. V3J clonotypes were defined by identical inferred V gene, J gene, and CDR3 amino acid sequence. The percentage overlap between two repertoires was calculated by dividing the number of shared unique clonotypes by the size of the smaller repertoire. Three approaches were used to assess repertoire richness: RTK rarefaction, the Chao1 estimator, and Recon v2.1 estimates of unobserved clonotypes. OLGA was used to compute generation probabilities for all TCRbeta clonotypes that the gDNA method yielded from a handful of donors. The immuneACCESS repertoire file appears here via TCRdb, limited to in-frame rearrangements. These files lack a portion of the clones; in checked studies, under half of the deficit traces to unresolved V genes, and the cause of the others is not known. V and J calls and clone size come straight from that table; D and trimming were deduced from the DNA. For this sample the table gives over 2,000,000 clones, of which roughly 95% were detected only once. The ten largest clones represent under 2% of the sample.

CDR1 SSHAT and CDR2 FNYEAQ were looked up in the germline V gene (reference sequence). Trimming accounts for 4 bases at V and 5 bases at J, while the number of junction bases matched to no gene is 13. Spanning cysteine to phenylalanine, the CDR3 consists of 17 amino acids. The kept DNA is CDR3 alone, 51 bases in frame from the first base. The specimen was naive CD8+ T cells from PBMCs. Taken with the paper, the label for cell subset or site translates to: CD45RA+CCR7+. This TCR derives from a man between 18 and 29 years old in good health. Some clones in this sample may be carry-over from other donors' samples. Rearrangement joined TRBV7-7 to TRBJ2-1; 8 bases in the middle match TRBD2. The CDR3 protein is CASSSQPPGLVNNEQFF. The nucleotides are TGTGCCAGCAGCTCCCAACCCCCGGGACTAGTCAACAATGAGCAGTTCTTC.